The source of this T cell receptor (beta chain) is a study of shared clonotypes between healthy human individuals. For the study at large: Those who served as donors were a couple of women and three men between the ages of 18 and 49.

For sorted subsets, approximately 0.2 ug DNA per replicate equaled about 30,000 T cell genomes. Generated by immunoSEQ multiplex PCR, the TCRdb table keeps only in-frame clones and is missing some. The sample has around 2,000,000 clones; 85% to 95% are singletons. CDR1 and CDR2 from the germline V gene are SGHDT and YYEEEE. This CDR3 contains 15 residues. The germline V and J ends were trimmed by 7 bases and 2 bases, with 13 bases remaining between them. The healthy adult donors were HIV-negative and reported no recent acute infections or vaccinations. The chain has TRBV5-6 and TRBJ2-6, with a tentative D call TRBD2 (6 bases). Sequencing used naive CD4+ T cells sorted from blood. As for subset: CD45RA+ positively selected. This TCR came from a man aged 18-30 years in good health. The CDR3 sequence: CASHRRATGANVLTF. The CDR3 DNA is TGTGCCAGCCATAGGAGGGCTACTGGGGCCAACGTCCTGACTTTC.